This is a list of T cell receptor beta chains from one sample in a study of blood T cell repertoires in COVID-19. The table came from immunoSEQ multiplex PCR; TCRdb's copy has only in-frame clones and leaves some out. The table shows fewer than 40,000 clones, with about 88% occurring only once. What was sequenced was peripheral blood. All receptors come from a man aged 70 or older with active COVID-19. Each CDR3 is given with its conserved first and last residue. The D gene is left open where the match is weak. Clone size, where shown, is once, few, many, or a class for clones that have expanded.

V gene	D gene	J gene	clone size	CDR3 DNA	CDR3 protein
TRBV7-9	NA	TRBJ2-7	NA	TGTGCCAGCAGCTTAGTAACAGACCTATCCTACGAGCAGTACTTC	CASSLVTDLSYEQYF
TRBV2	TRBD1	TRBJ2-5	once	TGTGCCAGCTCGAACCGGGGCAGGGGGCCCCAAGAGACCCAGTACTTC	CASSNRGRGPQETQYF
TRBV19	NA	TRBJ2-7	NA	TGTGCCAGTAGCAATGACAGGAGCTCCTACGAGCAGTACTTC	CASSNDRSSYEQYF
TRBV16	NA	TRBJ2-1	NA	TGTGCCAGCAGCCAATCTAGCACCTTGTACAATGAGCAGTTCTTC	CASSQSSTLYNEQFF
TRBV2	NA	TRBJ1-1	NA	TGTGCCAGCAGTGAAGGGCAGGGGTGGGCTGAAGCTTTCTTT	CASSEGQGWAEAFF
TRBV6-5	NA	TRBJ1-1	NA	TGTGCCAGCGTCGGGGGGACTGAAGCTTTCTTT	CASVGGTEAFF
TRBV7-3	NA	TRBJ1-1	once	TGTGCCAGCAGCTTAACCCCGGCGGGGATGAACACTGAAGCTTTCTTT	CASSLTPAGMNTEAFF
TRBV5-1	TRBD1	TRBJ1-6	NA	TGCGCCAGCAGACCGGGGACAGGACCCACCTATTCACCCCTCCACTTT	CASRPGTGPTYSPLHF
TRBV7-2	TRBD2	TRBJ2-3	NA	TGTGCCAGCAGCTCCACTAGCGGGGGAAGCACAGATACGCAGTATTTT	CASSSTSGGSTDTQYF
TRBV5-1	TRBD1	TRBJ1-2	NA	TGCGCCAGCAGCGGCGGGACAGGGCTCAGCTATGGCTACACCTTC	CASSGGTGLSYGYTF
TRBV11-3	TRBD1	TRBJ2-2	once	TGTGCCAGCAGCCGCGGCGGGACAGGGGCATCGCGGGAGCTGTTTTTT	CASSRGGTGASRELFF
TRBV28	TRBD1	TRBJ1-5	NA	TGTGCCAGCAGTGGGCACAGGGGTGGGGATCTAATAGAGCCCCAGCATTTT	CASSGHRGGDLIEPQHF
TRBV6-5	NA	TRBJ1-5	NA	TGTGCCAGCAGTTATGGGAGGGGGGGGCCCCAGCATTTT	CASSYGRGGPQHF
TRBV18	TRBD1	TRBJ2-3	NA	TGTGCCAGCTCACCAATTCCAGGGGGCGGCACAGATACGCAGTATTTT	CASSPIPGGGTDTQYF
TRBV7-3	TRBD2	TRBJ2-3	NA	TGTGCCAGCAGCTTAATCCCCTTCGGCGCGGGAGGCCCAGATACGCAGTATTTT	CASSLIPFGAGGPDTQYF
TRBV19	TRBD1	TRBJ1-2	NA	TGTGCCAGTAGTTTGACAGGGGGGCTCACTAACTATGGCTACACCTTC	CASSLTGGLTNYGYTF
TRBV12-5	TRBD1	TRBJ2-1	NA	TGTGCTAGTGGTTTGAGCGCCGGGACAGGGGCCCACTCCTACAATGAGCAGTTCTTC	CASGLSAGTGAHSYNEQFF
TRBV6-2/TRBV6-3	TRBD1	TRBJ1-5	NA	TGTGCCAGCAGTTACTGGACAGGGATTCGTCAGCCCCAGCATTTT	CASSYWTGIRQPQHF
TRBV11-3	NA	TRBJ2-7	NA	TGTGCCAGCAGCGTACTCACAGGGAGCAGCTACGAGCAGTACTTC	CASSVLTGSSYEQYF
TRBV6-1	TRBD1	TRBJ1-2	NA	TGTGCCAGCAGTGAAGCGGGACAGCTAAAAAGCTACACCTTC	CASSEAGQLKSYTF
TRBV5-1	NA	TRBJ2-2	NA	TGCGCCAGCAGCCCGGGACATATGAACACCGGGGAGCTGTTTTTT	CASSPGHMNTGELFF
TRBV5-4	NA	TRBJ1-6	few	TGTGCCAGCAGCTTGGGGACAGCCAGCTCCTATAATTCACCCCTCCACTTT	CASSLGTASSYNSPLHF
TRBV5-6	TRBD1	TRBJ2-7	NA	TGTGCCAGCAGCTTGTACAGGGGTAGCTACGAGCAGTACTTC	CASSLYRGSYEQYF
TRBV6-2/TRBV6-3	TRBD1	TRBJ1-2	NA	TGTGCCAGCAGTACTCCCGGGACAGGGAACTATGGCTACACCTTC	CASSTPGTGNYGYTF
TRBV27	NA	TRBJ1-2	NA	TGTGCCAGCAGTTTATACCCAAGGACAGCGAGCTCGAGCTATGGCTACACCTTC	CASSLYPRTASSSYGYTF
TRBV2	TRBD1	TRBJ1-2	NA	TGTGCCAGCAGTGGGGGGGACAGGGGGCAAAGTGGCTACACCTTC	CASSGGDRGQSGYTF
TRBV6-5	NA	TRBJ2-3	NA	TGTGCCAGCAGGAGGGGGTCCAGCACAGATACGCAGTATTTT	CASRRGSSTDTQYF
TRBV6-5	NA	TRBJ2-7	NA	TGTGCCAGCAGCCCGGGGACCTACGAGCAGTACTTC	CASSPGTYEQYF
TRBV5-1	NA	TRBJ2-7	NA	TGCGCCAGCAGCTTGGATATTACCTACGAGCAGTACTTC	CASSLDITYEQYF
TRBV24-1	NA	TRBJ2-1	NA	TGTGCCACCAGTGATTTGCCCAGGTACAATGAGCAGTTCTTC	CATSDLPRYNEQFF
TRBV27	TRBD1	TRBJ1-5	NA	TGTGCCAGCAGTTCGGGACAGCCTTATAGCAATCAGCCCCAGCATTTT	CASSSGQPYSNQPQHF
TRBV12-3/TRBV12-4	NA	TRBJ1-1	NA	TGTGCCAGCAGTTTTGCGGAGAACACTGAAGCTTTCTTT	CASSFAENTEAFF
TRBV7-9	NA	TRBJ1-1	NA	TGTGCCAGCAGCTTGAGGCGGAACGACGAAGCTTTCTTT	CASSLRRNDEAFF
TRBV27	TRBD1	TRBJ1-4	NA	TGTGCCAGCACCCCCAGGGACAGGGAAAATGAAAAACTGTTTTTT	CASTPRDRENEKLFF
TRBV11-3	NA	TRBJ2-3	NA	TGTGCCAGCAGCTTAGATACCTCGCGGGGAGGCACAGATACGCAGTATTTT	CASSLDTSRGGTDTQYF
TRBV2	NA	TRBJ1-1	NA	TGTGCCAGCATTCGGACTAACACTGAAGCTTTCTTT	CASIRTNTEAFF
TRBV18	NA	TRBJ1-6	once	TGTGCCAGCTCACCAGAGATCACCGGTTCACCCCTCCACTTT	CASSPEITGSPLHF
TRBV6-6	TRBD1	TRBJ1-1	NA	TGTGCCAGCAGTTACGGACAGGGGAACACTGAAGCTTTCTTT	CASSYGQGNTEAFF
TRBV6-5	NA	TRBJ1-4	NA	TGTGCCAGCAGTCCAGTATTCGGCCGAGGATGGAAACTGTTTTTT	CASSPVFGRGWKLFF
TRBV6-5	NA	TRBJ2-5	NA	TGTGCCAGCAGAAATTTCCGAGAGACCCAGTACTTC	CASRNFRETQYF
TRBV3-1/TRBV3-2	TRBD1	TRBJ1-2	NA	TGTGCCAGCAGCCATGGGACAGACTATGGCTACACCTTC	CASSHGTDYGYTF
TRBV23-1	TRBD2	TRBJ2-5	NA	TGCGCCAGCAGCCCGACTAGCGGGAGACCCCAAGAGACCCAGTACTTC	CASSPTSGRPQETQYF
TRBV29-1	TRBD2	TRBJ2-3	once	TGCAGCGTTGAGGGCTTAGCGGGTCGGTGGGATACGCAGTATTTT	CSVEGLAGRWDTQYF
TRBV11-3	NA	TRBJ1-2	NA	TGTGCCAGCACGCCCTCCCAGGGGACTAACTATGGCTACACCTTC	CASTPSQGTNYGYTF
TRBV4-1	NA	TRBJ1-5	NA	TGCGCCAGCAGCCAAGATCTTGGGTCAGGGCAGCATTTT	CASSQDLGSGQHF